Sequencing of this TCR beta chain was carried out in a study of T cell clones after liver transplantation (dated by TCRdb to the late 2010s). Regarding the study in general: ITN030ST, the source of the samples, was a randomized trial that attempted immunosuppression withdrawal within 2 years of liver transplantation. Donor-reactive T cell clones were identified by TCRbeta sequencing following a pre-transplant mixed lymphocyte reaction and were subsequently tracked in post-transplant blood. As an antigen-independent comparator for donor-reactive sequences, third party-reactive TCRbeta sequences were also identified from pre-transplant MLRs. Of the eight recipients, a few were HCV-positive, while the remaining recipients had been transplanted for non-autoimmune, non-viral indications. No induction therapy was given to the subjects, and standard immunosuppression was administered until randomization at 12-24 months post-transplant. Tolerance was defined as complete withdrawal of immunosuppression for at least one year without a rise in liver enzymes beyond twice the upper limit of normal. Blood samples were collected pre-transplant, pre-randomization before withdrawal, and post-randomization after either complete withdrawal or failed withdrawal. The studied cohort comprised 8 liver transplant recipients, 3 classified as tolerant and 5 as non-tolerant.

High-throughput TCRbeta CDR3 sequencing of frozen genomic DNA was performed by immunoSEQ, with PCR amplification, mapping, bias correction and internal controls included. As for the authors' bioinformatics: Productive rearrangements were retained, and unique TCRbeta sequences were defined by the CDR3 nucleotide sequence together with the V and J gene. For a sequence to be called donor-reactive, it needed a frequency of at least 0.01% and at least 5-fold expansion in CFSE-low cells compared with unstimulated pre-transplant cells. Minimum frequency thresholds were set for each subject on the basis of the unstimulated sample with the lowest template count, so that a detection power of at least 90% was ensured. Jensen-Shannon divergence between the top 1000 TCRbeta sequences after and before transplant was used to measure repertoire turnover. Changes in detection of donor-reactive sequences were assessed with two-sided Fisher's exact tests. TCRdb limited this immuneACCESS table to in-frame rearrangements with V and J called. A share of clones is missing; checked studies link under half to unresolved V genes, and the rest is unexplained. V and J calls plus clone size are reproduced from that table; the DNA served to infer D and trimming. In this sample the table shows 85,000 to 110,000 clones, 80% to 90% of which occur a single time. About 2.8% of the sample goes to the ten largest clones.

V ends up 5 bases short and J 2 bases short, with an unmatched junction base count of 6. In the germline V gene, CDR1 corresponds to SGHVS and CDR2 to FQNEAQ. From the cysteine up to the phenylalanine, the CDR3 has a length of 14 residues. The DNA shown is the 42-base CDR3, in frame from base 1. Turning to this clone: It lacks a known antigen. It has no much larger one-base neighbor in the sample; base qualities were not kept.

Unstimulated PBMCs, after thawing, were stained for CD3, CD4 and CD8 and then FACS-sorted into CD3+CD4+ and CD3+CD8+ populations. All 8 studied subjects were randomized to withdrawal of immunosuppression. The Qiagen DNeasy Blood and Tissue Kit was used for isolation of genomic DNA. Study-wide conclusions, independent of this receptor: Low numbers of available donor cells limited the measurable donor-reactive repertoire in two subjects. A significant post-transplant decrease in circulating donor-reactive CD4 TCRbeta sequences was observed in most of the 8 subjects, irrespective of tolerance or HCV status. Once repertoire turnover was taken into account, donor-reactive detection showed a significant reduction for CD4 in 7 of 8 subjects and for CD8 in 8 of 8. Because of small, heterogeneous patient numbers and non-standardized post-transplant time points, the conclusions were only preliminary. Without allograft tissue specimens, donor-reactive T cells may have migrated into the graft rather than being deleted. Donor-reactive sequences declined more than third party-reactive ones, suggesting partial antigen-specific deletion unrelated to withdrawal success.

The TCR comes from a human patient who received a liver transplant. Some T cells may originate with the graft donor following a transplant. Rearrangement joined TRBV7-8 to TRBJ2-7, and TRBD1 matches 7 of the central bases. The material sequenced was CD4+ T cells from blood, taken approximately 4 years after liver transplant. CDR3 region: CASSRTTGPYEQYF. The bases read TGTGCCAGCAGCCGAACGACAGGGCCCTACGAGCAGTACTTC.